This T cell receptor (beta chain) was recovered during a study of T cell responses to AZD1222 COVID-19 vaccine. Study conclusions and caveats: The study found vaccine-associated CD4 TCRs spanning spike, dominant at 160-218 and 743-854.

On this clone itself: Its matching antigen is unknown.

Germline assignment: CDR1 LGHNA and CDR2 YSLEER. The CDR3 totals 17 residues. Trimming took 0 bases from V and 8 from J; bases not matched to a gene: 6. Data came from immunoSEQ multiplex PCR; TCRdb stores just in-frame clones and leaves some out. The sample holds approximately 140,000 clones, 91% seen once. The chain couples TRBV4-3 to TRBJ2-1, with TRBD2 matching over 14 bases. The sample consisted of peripheral blood, taken 28 days after the second AZD1222 dose. The TCR originated in an adult who received the AZD1222 COVID-19 vaccine. For the CDR3, the DNA is TGCGCCAGCAGCCAAGATTGGGGGACTAGCGGGAGAGATGAGCAGTTCTTC. This gives the protein CASSQDWGTSGRDEQFF.